This TCR beta chain was recorded in a study of T cell repertoires in cytomegalovirus infection. Study-wide context: HLA-B-restricted CMV epitopes that are well studied were used alongside recently identified HLA-C-restricted ones.

Overall study findings and caveats: In two of eight donors, the top clonotype was HLA-C-restricted CMV-specific.

On this clonotype: What it binds is not known.

TCRdb re-called the reads through MiXCR, storing one row per CDR3 protein. The table shows some 310,000 distinct CDR3 sequences, with around a quarter occurring only once. Deletions cut 2 bases from V and 0 bases from J, with 10 bases between. Germline CDR1 SEHNR, CDR2 FQNEAQ (reference sequence). The CDR3 spans 15 residues. This TCR was sampled from a human donor in good health (CMV status not recorded). Some clones in this sample may be carry-over from other donors' samples. The rearrangement links TRBV7-9 to TRBJ1-1, with D unresolved. The sequencing used cultured PBMCs, collected from culture after CMV antigen stimulation. CDR3 in DNA: TGTGCCAGCAGCTTAATGGGCGGCATGAACACTGAAGCTTTCTTT. Its protein product is CASSLMGGMNTEAFF. Full variable domain (outside the CDR3, taken from reference TRBV7-9 and TRBJ1-1): DTGVSQNPRHKITKRGQNVTFRCDPISEHNRLYWYRQTLGQGPEFLTYFQNEAQLEKSRLLSDRFSAERPKGSFSTLEIQRTEQGDSAMYLCASSLMGGMNTEAFFGQGTRLTVV.